What follows are 11 T cell receptor beta chains derived from one specimen sequenced in a study of blood T cell repertoires in COVID-19. The method was immunoSEQ multiplex PCR; TCRdb's version includes in-frame clones alone and lacks a portion of them. The data contain about 240,000 clones, approximately 86% of them singletons. Material for sequencing was peripheral blood. All receptors come from a woman between 25 and 40 years old who had recovered from COVID-19.

The gene calls are TRBV5-1 and TRBJ2-2; maybe TRBD1 (6 bases). V was clipped by 1 base and J by 7 bases, with 14 bases between them. CDR1 and CDR2 (germline): SGHRS, YFSETQ. CDR3 length: 15 residues. CDR3 protein: CASSLTGTTGGELFF. CDR3 coding DNA: TGCGCCAGCAGCTTGACCGGGACAACGGGCGGGGAGCTGTTTTTT.

CDR3 sequence reads: CASSGGFMETQYF. CDR3 bases: TGTGCCAGTAGTGGGGGCTTTATGGAGACCCAGTACTTC. This rearrangement joins TRBV19 to TRBJ2-5, with D maybe TRBD1 (6 bases). V lost 5 bases and J 5 bases, leaving 12 bases between the germline ends. This CDR3 has 13 residues. Germline assignment: CDR1 LNHDA and CDR2 SQIVND (reference sequence).

The chain recombines TRBV19 with TRBJ1-1; D might be TRBD1 (5 bases). The germline CDR1 and CDR2 sequences are LNHDA and SQIVND (reference sequence). This CDR3 contains 15 residues. V was pared by 0 bases and J by 1 base, with 9 bases between. CDR3 nucleotide sequence: TGTGCCAGTAGTATAGACGGGGGGTGGAACACTGAAGCTTTCTTT. Encoded protein: CASSIDGGWNTEAFF.

The CDR3 loop is CASSVGAGGTQYF. The DNA of the CDR3 is TGTGCCAGCAGCGTAGGGGCCGGGGGTACGCAGTATTTT. The chain uses TRBV9 and TRBJ2-3; D perhaps matches TRBD2 (6 bases). The germline V gene has CDR1 SGDLS and CDR2 YYNGEE. The CDR3 spans 13 residues. Trimming left V 0 bases short and J 8 bases short, with 10 bases between.

V usage is TRBV3-1 (or the pseudogene TRBV3-2) and J usage is TRBJ1-6; 7 bases are a match to TRBD1. Germline assignment: CDR1 LGHDT and CDR2 YNNKEL (reference sequence). This CDR3 comprises 14 residues. V dropped 4 bases and J dropped 7; count of bases not matched to a gene: 4. This chain's CDR3 is CASSPRDSNSPLHF. CDR3 DNA sequence: TGTGCCAGCAGCCCCCGGGACAGCAATTCACCCCTCCACTTT.

The chain joins TRBV19 to TRBJ1-1, with 7 bases that match TRBD1. CDR1 LNHDA and CDR2 SQIVND come from the germline V gene (reference sequence). V shed 5 bases and J 12 bases; nucleotides not matched to a gene: 12. The CDR3 consists of 13 residues. This CDR3 is CASSPGTVYRTFF. CDR3 DNA: TGTGCCAGTAGTCCCGGGACAGTATACAGAACTTTCTTT.

The chain is built from TRBV5-1 and TRBJ1-2; D perhaps matches TRBD1 (5 bases). The V gene's germline CDR1 is SGHRS and CDR2 YFSETQ. The CDR3 is 15 residues long. Trimming removed 0 bases from V and 6 bases from J, with 15 bases in between. The CDR3 DNA reads TGCGCCAGCAGCTTGGGCAGGGTAATTGTGGATGGCTACACCTTC. This gives the protein CASSLGRVIVDGYTF.

The chain combines TRBV7-9 with TRBJ2-5; perhaps TRBD2 as D (6 bases). The CDR3 is made up of 14 amino acids. V was trimmed by 5 bases and J by 4 bases, leaving 14 bases between them. Germline V CDR1 and CDR2: SEHNR, FQNEAQ (reference sequence). The CDR3 bases are TGTGCCAGCAGCGCCTGGACGGGGGTAGAGACCCAGTACTTC. Amino acid sequence: CASSAWTGVETQYF.

The chain employs TRBV6-2 or TRBV6-3 and TRBJ2-1, with D perhaps TRBD2 (5 bases). From germline, CDR1 is MNHEY and CDR2 SVGEGT. The ends were cut back, 2 bases at V and 9 bases at J, with 14 bases in the middle. The CDR3 contains 14 residues. The CDR3 here is CASSYPEVRGEQFF. The CDR3 bases are TGTGCCAGCAGTTACCCCGAAGTCCGGGGTGAGCAGTTCTTC.

The chain joins TRBV4-3 to TRBJ2-7; no reliable D call. CDR3 length: 14 residues. Trimming removed 0 bases at V and 2 bases at J, with 8 bases between. CDR1 is LGHNA, CDR2 YSLEER, per germline. Here the CDR3 DNA reads TGCGCCAGCAGCCAAGATATTTCTACCTACGAGCAGTACTTC. Amino acids: CASSQDISTYEQYF.

The rearrangement links TRBV4-1 to TRBJ1-4, with a weak D call TRBD1 (5 bases). The CDR3 covers 11 residues. Per the germline V gene, CDR1 is MGHRA and CDR2 is YSYEKL. Deletions cut 6 bases from V and 7 bases from J, with 6 bases between. The CDR3 is CASSRGEKLFF. CDR3 in DNA: TGCGCCAGCAGTAGGGGTGAAAAACTGTTTTTT.